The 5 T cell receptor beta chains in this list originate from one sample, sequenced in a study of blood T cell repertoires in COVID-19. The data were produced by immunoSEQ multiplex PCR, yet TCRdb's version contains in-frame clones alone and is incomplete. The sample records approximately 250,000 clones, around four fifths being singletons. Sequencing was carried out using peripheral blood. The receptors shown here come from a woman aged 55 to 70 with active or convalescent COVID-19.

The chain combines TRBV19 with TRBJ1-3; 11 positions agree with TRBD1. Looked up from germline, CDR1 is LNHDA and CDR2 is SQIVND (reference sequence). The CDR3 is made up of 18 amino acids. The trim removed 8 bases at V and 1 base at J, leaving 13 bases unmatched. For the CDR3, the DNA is TGTGCCAGTTCTGGGACAGGGGGAGAGTGGTGGTCTGGAAACACCATATATTTT. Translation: CASSGTGGEWWSGNTIYF.

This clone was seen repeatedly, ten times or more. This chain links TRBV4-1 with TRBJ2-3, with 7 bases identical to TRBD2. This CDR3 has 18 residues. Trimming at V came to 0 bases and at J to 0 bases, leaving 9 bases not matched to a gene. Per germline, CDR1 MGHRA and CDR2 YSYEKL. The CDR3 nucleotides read TGCGCCAGCAGCCAAGATCCCACCAGCGGGATTAGCACAGATACGCAGTATTTT. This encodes CASSQDPTSGISTDTQYF.

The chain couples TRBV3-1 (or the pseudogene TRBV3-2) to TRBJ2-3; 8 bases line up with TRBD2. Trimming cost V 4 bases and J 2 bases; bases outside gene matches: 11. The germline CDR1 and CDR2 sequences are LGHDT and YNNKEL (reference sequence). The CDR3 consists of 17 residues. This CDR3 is CASSPPRLAGPTDTQYF. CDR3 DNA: TGTGCCAGCAGCCCCCCCCGGCTAGCGGGTCCCACAGATACGCAGTATTTT.

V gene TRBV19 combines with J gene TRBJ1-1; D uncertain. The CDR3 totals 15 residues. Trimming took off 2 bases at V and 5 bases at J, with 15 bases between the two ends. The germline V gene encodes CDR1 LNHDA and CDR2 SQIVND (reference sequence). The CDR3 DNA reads TGTGCCAGTAGTATAAGGGAGGGAAGTGGAACTGAAGCTTTCTTT. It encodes CASSIREGSGTEAFF.

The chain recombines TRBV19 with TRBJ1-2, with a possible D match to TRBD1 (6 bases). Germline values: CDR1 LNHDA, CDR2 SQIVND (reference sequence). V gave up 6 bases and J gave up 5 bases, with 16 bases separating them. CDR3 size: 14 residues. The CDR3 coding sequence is TGTGCCAGTAGGACGGGGGGGGCCAGTTATGGCTACACCTTC. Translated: CASRTGGASYGYTF.